This T cell receptor (beta chain) is from a study of human versus mouse CDR3 diversity and MHC coevolution. Only in-frame clones appear in the TCRdb table, and some are missing; sequencing was by immunoSEQ multiplex PCR. The sample holds more than 60,000 clones, around 90% seen once. On this clone: Antigen unknown.

Whole-study results and caveats: iCHAO1 estimated the human TCR beta repertoire at 1.5 million to 2 million clonotypes. In humans, T-cell selection involved 5 or 6 MHC II alleles. Compared with mice, human CDR3s carried more deletions and insertions on average.

V lost 3 bases, J lost 3 bases, and 6 bases stayed unmatched. The CDR3 loop spans 15 amino acids. Germline lookup yields CDR1 SSHAT and CDR2 FNYEAQ (reference sequence). Sequencing was carried out using naive CD4+ T cells from blood. The sample's subset: CD45RO-negative CD62L-positive naive CD4 T cells. This sequence originates from a person aged 30 to 70 in good health. This chain joins TRBV7-7 and TRBJ1-2, with 8 bases fitting TRBD1. The CDR3 nucleotides are TGTGCCAGCAGCTTGCAGGGGGCGCAGGACTATGGCTACACCTTC. Its translation is CASSLQGAQDYGYTF.